What follows is one T cell receptor (beta chain) and its context. Its antigen is currently unknown. The data belong to a study of T cell repertoires in cytomegalovirus infection. About the study: Matching HLA type and CMV infection were both indicated by public TCR beta signatures. Regarding the study as a whole: HLA-C-restricted, CMV-specific TCR beta clonotypes were dominant ex vivo. Frequencies of public TCR beta families were cumulated, and this identified carriers of CMV plus the relevant HLA.

TCRdb called the reads again in MiXCR, with one record for every CDR3 protein. The data hold 450,000 to 650,000 distinct CDR3 sequences, with around a quarter observed a single time. This receptor was obtained from a human donor in good health (CMV status not recorded). Some clones in this sample may be carry-over from other donors' samples. The specimen sequenced was PBMCs.

The CDR3 is CASSFRSGASIFTDTQYF. The CDR3 coding sequence is TGTGCCAGCAGTTTCCGGTCTGGGGCGAGCATCTTCACAGATACGCAGTATTTT. The chain combines TRBV28 with TRBJ2-3, with D possibly matching TRBD1 (5 bases). Per germline, CDR1 MDHEN and CDR2 SYDVKM. The CDR3 contains 18 residues. Trimming left V 3 bases short and J 2 bases short, with 21 bases between.